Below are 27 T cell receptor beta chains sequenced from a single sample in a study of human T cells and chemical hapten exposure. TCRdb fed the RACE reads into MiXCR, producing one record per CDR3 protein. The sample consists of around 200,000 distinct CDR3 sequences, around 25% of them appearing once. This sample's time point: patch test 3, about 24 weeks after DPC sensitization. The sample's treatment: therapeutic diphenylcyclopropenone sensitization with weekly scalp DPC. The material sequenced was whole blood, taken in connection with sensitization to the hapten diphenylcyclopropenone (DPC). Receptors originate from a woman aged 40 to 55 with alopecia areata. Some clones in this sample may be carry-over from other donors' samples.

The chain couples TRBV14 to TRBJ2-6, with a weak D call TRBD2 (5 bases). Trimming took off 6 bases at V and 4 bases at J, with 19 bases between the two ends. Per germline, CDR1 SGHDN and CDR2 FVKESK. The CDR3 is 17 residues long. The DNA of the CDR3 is TGTGCCAGCAGTCCCTACGCGGGCCGGTCCGGGGCCAACGTCCTGACTTTC. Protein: CASSPYAGRSGANVLTF.

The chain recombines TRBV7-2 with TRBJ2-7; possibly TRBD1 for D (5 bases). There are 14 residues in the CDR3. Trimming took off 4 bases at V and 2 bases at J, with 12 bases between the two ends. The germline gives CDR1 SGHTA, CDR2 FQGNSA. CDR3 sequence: CASSSRTPPYEQYF. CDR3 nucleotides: TGTGCCAGCAGCTCGAGGACACCACCCTACGAGCAGTACTTC.

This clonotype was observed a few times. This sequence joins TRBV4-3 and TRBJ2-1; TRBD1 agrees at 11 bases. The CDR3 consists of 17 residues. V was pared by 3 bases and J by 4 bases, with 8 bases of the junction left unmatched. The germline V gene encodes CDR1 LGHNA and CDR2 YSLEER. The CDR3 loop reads CASSQGAGTGGYNEQFF. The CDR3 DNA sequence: TGCGCCAGCAGCCAGGGGGCCGGGACAGGGGGGTACAATGAGCAGTTCTTC.

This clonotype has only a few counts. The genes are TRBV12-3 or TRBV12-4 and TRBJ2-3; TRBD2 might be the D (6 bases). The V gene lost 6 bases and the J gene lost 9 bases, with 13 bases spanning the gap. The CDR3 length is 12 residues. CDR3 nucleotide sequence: TGTGCCAGCAGCCGGGACTTTGGGACGCAGTATTTT. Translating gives CASSRDFGTQYF.

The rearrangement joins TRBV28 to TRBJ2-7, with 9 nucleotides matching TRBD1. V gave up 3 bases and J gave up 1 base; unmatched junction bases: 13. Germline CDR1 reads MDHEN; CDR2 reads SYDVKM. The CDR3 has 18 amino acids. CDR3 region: CASSFPITGGASSYEQYF. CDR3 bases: TGTGCCAGCAGTTTTCCTATTACAGGGGGCGCAAGTTCCTACGAGCAGTACTTC.

Here the CDR3 DNA reads TGTGCCAGCAGTTTAAAGGGTTTTCCTGGAAACACCATATATTTT. Translating it yields CASSLKGFPGNTIYF. This chain connects TRBV27 to TRBJ1-3; no definite D call. Per germline, CDR1 MNHEY and CDR2 SMNVEV (reference sequence). The length of the CDR3 is 15 residues. The ends were cut back, 2 bases at V and 2 bases at J, with 10 bases in the middle.

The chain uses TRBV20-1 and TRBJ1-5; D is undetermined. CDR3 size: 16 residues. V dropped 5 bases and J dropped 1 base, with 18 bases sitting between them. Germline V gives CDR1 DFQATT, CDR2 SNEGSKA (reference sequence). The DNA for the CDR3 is TGCAGTGCTGCCCCGCATGGTAGACTCAGCAATCAGCCCCAGCATTTT. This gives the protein CSAAPHGRLSNQPQHF.

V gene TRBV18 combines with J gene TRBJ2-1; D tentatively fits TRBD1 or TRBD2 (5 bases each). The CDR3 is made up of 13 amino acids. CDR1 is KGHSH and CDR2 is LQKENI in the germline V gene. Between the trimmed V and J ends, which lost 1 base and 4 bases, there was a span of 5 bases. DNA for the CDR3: TGTGCCAGCTCACCACGGGGGTACAATGAGCAGTTCTTC. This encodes CASSPRGYNEQFF.

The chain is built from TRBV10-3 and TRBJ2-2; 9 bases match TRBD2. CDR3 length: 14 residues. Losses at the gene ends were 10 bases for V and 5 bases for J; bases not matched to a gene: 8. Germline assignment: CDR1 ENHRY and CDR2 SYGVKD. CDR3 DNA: TGTGCCACCCGACTAGCGGTTAGAACCGGGGAGCTGTTTTTT. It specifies CATRLAVRTGELFF.

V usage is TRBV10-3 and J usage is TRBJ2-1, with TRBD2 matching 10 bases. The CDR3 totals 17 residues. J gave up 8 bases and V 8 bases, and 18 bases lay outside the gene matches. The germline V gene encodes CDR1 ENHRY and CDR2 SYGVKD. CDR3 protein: CAIEASGSPVGIDEQFF. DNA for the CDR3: TGTGCCATCGAGGCTAGCGGGAGTCCTGTCGGTATCGATGAGCAGTTCTTC.

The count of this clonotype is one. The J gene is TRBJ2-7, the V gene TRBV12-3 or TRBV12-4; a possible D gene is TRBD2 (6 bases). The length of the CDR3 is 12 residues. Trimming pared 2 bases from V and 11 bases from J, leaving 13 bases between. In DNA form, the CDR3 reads TGTGCCAGCAGTTTATCGACTAGAGAGGAGTACTTC. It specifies CASSLSTREEYF.

The CDR3 region is CASSHQGSYNEQFF. Here the CDR3 DNA reads TGCGCCAGCAGCCACCAGGGATCCTACAATGAGCAGTTCTTC. This chain connects TRBV4-3 to TRBJ2-1; possibly TRBD1 for D (5 bases). Trimming removed 3 bases at V and 1 base at J, with 7 bases between. CDR1 and CDR2 (germline): LGHNA, YSLEER. The length of the CDR3 is 14 residues.

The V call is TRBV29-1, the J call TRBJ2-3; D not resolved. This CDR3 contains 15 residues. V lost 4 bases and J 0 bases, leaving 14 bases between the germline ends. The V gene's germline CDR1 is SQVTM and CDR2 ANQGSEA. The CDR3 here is CSVAPLVASTDTQYF. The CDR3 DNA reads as TGCAGCGTTGCACCCCTTGTGGCTAGCACAGATACGCAGTATTTT.

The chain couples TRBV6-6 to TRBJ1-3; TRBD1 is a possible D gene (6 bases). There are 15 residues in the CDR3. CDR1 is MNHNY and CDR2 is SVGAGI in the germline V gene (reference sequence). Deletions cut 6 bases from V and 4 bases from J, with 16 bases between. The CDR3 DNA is TGTGCCAGCAGCCCAGACAGGCCTAGGGGAAACACCATATATTTT. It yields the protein CASSPDRPRGNTIYF.

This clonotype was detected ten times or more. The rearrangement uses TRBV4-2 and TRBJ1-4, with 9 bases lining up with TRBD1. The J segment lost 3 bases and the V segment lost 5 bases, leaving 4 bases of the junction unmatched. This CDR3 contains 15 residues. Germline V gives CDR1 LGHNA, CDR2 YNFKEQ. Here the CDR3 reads CASSEGTGSNEKLFF. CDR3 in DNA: TGTGCCAGCAGCGAAGGGACAGGGTCTAATGAAAAACTGTTTTTT.

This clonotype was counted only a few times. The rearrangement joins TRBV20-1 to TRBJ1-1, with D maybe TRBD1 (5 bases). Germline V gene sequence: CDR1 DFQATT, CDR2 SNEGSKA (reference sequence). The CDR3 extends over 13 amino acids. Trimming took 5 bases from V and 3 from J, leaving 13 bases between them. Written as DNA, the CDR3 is TGCAGTGCTCCCAGCCTAGGGGACACTGAAGCTTTCTTT. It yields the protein CSAPSLGDTEAFF.

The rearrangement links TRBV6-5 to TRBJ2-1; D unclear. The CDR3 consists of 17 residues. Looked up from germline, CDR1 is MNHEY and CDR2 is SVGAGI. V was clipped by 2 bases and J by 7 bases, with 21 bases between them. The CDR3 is CASSYALSNPPLNEQFF. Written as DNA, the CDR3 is TGTGCCAGCAGTTACGCGCTTTCCAACCCTCCTTTAAATGAGCAGTTCTTC.

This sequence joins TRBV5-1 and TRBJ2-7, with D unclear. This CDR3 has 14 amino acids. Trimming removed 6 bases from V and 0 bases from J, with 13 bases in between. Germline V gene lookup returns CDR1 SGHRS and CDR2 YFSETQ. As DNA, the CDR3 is TGCGCCAGCAAGGTAGGCAGCTTCTCCTACGAGCAGTACTTC. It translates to CASKVGSFSYEQYF.

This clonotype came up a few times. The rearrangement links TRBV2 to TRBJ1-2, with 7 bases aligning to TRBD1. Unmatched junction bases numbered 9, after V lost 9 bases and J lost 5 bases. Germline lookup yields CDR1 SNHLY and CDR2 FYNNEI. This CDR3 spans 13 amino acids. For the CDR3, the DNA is TGTGCCAGGCCGGGACAGAAGGGGTATGGCTACACCTTC. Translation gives CARPGQKGYGYTF.

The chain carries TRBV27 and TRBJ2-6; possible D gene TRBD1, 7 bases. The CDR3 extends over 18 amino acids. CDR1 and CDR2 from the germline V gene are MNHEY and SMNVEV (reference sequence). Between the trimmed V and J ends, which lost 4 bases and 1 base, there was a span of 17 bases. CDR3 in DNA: TGTGCCAGCAGTTCGCGGACAGGACTAAAATCTGGGGCCAACGTCCTGACTTTC. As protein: CASSSRTGLKSGANVLTF.

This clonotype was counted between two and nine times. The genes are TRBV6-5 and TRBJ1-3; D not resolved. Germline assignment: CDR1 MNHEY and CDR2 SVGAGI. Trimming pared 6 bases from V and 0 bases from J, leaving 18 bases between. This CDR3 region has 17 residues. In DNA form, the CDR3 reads TGTGCCAGCAGAGGAAATCCGTCCGGATCCTCTGGAAACACCATATATTTT. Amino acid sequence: CASRGNPSGSSGNTIYF.

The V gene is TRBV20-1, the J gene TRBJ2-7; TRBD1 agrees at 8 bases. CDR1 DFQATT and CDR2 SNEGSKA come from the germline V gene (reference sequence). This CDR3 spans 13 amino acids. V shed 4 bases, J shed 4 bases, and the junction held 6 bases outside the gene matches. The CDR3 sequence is CSATRDRIYEQYF. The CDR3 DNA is TGCAGTGCTACAAGGGACAGGATTTACGAGCAGTACTTC.

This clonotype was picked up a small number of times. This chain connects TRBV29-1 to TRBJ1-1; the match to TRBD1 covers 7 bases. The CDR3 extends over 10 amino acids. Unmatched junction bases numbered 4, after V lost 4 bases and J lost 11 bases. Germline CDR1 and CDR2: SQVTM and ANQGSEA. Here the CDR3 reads CSVAQDRAFF. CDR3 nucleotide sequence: TGCAGCGTTGCCCAGGACAGGGCTTTCTTT.

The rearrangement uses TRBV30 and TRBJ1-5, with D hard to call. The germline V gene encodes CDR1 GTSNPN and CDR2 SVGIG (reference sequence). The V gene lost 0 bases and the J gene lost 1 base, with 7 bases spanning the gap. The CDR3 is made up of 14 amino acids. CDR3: CAWSVDGSNQPQHF. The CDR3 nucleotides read TGTGCCTGGAGTGTGGACGGGAGCAATCAGCCCCAGCATTTT.

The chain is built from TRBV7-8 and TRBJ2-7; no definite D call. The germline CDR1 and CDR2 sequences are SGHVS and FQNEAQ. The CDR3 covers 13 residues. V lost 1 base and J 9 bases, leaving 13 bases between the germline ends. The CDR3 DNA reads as TGTGCCAGCAGCTTAGATCGGAGTTCGCTGCAGTACTTC. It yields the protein CASSLDRSSLQYF.

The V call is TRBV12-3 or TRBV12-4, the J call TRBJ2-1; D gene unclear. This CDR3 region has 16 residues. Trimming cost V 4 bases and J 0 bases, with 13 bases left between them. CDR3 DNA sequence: TGTGCCAGCAGTTCCCGCGGCTCGAGCTCCTACAATGAGCAGTTCTTC. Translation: CASSSRGSSSYNEQFF.

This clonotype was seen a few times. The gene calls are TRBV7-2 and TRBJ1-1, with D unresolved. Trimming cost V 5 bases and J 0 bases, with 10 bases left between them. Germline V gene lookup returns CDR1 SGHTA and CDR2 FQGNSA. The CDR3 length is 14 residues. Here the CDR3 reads CASSPGRMNTEAFF. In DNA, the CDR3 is TGTGCCAGCAGCCCTGGACGGATGAACACTGAAGCTTTCTTT. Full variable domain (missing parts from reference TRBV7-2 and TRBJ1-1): GAGVSQSPSNKVTEKGKDVELRCDPISGHTALYWYRQSLGQGLEFLIYFQGNSAPDKSGLPSDRFSAERTGGSVSTLTIQRTQQEDSAVYLCASSPGRMNTEAFFGQGTRLTVV.